Detailed here is one T cell receptor beta chain. The data were obtained in a study of cytomegalovirus exposure and HLA in healthy donors. V shed 3 bases and J shed 4 bases, with 16 bases lying between them. CDR1 and CDR2 from the germline V gene are WNHNN and SYGVQD (reference sequence). This CDR3 is built from 15 residues. The study ran its PCR with 60 Vbeta and 13 Jbeta primers. The table came from immunoSEQ multiplex PCR; TCRdb's copy has only in-frame clones and leaves some out. The sample holds about 60,000 clones; about 80% are singletons and the top ten take 4% to 5.5%. The TCR sequence derives from a woman aged 25 to 45 in good health and CMV-seronegative. This rearrangement joins TRBV10-1 to TRBJ2-7; perhaps TRBD2 as D (6 bases). The sample taken for sequencing was PBMCs. The chain's CDR3 is CASSDLVGTRYEQYF. In DNA, the CDR3 is TGCGCCAGCAGTGATCTAGTCGGGACTCGGTACGAGCAGTACTTC.